Listed here are 32 T cell receptor beta chains from one sample, sequenced in a study of blood T cells in healthy people across ages. Sample-barcoded 5' priming and a J-beta primer mix drove a second PCR of about 6 to 11 cycles. TCRdb re-called the 5' RACE reads through MiXCR, storing one row per CDR3 protein. The sample carries about 600,000 distinct CDR3 sequences, roughly 48% recorded once. Material for sequencing was blood. These receptors were obtained from an elderly man in good health.

J is TRBJ2-7 and V is TRBV7-3; D call uncertain. Between the trimmed V and J ends, which lost 0 bases and 5 bases, there was a span of 14 bases. The germline V gene encodes CDR1 SGHTA and CDR2 FQGTGA. The CDR3 runs 15 residues. The DNA for the CDR3 is TGTGCCAGCAGCTTAACCTCCGGCGTACGGGACGAGCAGTACTTC. Its translation: CASSLTSGVRDEQYF.

This clonotype has more than one count but fewer than ten. The rearrangement uses TRBV7-2 and TRBJ2-5; TRBD2 is a possible D gene (6 bases). The ends were cut back, 3 bases at V and 2 bases at J, with 13 bases in the middle. The CDR3 totals 15 residues. Germline V gives CDR1 SGHTA, CDR2 FQGNSA. The CDR3 loop is CASSFGGATQETQYF. The CDR3 region has the DNA TGTGCCAGCAGCTTCGGCGGGGCCACACAAGAGACCCAGTACTTC.

This rearrangement joins TRBV6-7 to TRBJ2-4; D possibly corresponds to TRBD1 (5 bases). TRBV6-7 falls under the ORF class, with uncertain function. The ends were cut back, 2 bases at V and 3 bases at J, with 14 bases in the middle. The CDR3 sequence is 16 residues long. The CDR3 loop reads CASSYVEQGIKNIQYF. Written as DNA, the CDR3 is TGTGCCAGCAGTTACGTGGAGCAGGGTATCAAAAACATTCAGTACTTC.

The V and J genes are TRBV9 and TRBJ2-3; 9 bases agree with TRBD2. CDR3 length: 16 amino acids. The germline gives CDR1 SGDLS, CDR2 YYNGEE. The trim removed 4 bases at V and 8 bases at J, leaving 14 bases unmatched. CDR3 protein: CASSTRGRGGSGTQYF. CDR3 bases: TGTGCCAGCAGCACCCGCGGGAGGGGCGGTTCAGGTACGCAGTATTTT. Supplemented by reference TRBV9 and TRBJ2-3, the full variable domain reads DSGVTQTPKHLITATGQRVTLRCSPRSGDLSVYWYQQSLDQGLQFLIQYYNGEERAKGNILERFSAQQFPDLHSELNLSSLELGDSALYFCASSTRGRGGSGTQYFGPGTRLTVL.

The gene calls are TRBV27 and TRBJ1-4; 7 bases are a match to TRBD1. Germline CDR1 and CDR2: MNHEY and SMNVEV (reference sequence). V shed 5 bases and J 5 bases; nucleotides not matched to a gene: 8. The CDR3 extends over 15 amino acids. CDR3 DNA: TGTGCCAGCAGTCCGATGGGACAGTCAAATGAAAAACTGTTTTTT. It yields the protein CASSPMGQSNEKLFF.

This clonotype was detected once. The J gene is TRBJ2-7, the V gene TRBV27, with 7 nucleotides matching TRBD1. TRBJ2-5 matches the DNA end more closely, so the J call is doubtful. Germline assignment: CDR1 MNHEY and CDR2 SMNVEV (reference sequence). The CDR3 contains 13 residues. The CDR3 reads CASSFRQGETQYF. The CDR3 DNA reads as TGTGCCAGCAGTTTCAGACAGGGAGAGACCCAGTACTTC.

The chain employs TRBV5-1 and TRBJ2-7; possibly TRBD1 for D (6 bases). CDR1 and CDR2 (germline): SGHRS, YFSETQ. This CDR3 is 16 amino acids long. The V end was cut by 2 bases, the J end by 3 bases, with 18 bases between. This CDR3 reads CASSLTGTTVLYEQYF. DNA of the CDR3: TGCGCCAGCAGCTTAACCGGGACAACAGTACTCTACGAGCAGTACTTC. Full variable domain (outside the CDR3, taken from reference TRBV5-1 and TRBJ2-7): KAGVTQTPRYLIKTRGQQVTLSCSPISGHRSVSWYQQTPGQGLQFLFEYFSETQRNKGNFPGRFSGRQFSNSRSEMNVSTLELGDSALYLCASSLTGTTVLYEQYFGPGTRLTVT.

This clonotype came up many times. This chain links TRBV6-6 with TRBJ1-2; no clear D gene. This CDR3 has 12 residues. Trimming removed 6 bases at V and 1 base at J, with 6 bases between. From germline, CDR1 is MNHNY and CDR2 SVGAGI (reference sequence). As DNA, the CDR3 is TGTGCCAGCAGCCCTATTAACTATGGCTACACCTTC. It codes for CASSPINYGYTF.

The chain has TRBV4-3 and TRBJ1-4; TRBD1 is a possible D gene (6 bases). V was cut by 0 bases and J by 2 bases, with 16 bases left in between. The CDR3 is made up of 18 amino acids. Germline CDR1 is LGHNA and CDR2 is YSLEER. The CDR3 DNA reads as TGCGCCAGCAGCCAAGATATGCAGGGGAGGGGGACTAATGAAAAACTGTTTTTT. It translates to CASSQDMQGRGTNEKLFF.

This clonotype was observed a few times. The chain links TRBV7-2 to TRBJ2-5, with a weak D call TRBD1 (5 bases). Germline V gives CDR1 SGHTA, CDR2 FQGNSA. This CDR3 contains 13 residues. Trimming cost V 5 bases and J 4 bases, with 11 bases left between them. The CDR3 loop reads CASSVQGTETQYF. The CDR3 DNA sequence: TGTGCCAGCAGCGTTCAGGGTACAGAGACCCAGTACTTC.

This clonotype was detected once. The rearrangement links TRBV27 to TRBJ2-5; TRBD1 is a possible D gene (5 bases). CDR3 length: 13 amino acids. Trimming pared 5 bases from V and 5 bases from J, leaving 12 bases between. Germline CDR1 reads MNHEY; CDR2 reads SMNVEV (reference sequence). CDR3 coding DNA: TGTGCCAGCAGTGTCTCAGGGCCCGAGACCCAGTACTTC. It encodes CASSVSGPETQYF.

The genes are TRBV2 and TRBJ2-5; perhaps TRBD2 as D (5 bases). Between the trimmed V and J ends, which lost 4 bases and 5 bases, there was a span of 17 bases. This CDR3 spans 15 amino acids. Germline CDR1 and CDR2: SNHLY and FYNNEI. Here the CDR3 reads CASSVRSGVGETQYF. The DNA of the CDR3 is TGTGCCAGCAGTGTTAGATCCGGGGTTGGTGAGACCCAGTACTTC. The full variable domain, with the rest looked up from reference TRBV2 and TRBJ2-5, is EPEVTQTPSHQVTQMGQEVILRCVPISNHLYFYWYRQILGQKVEFLVSFYNNEISEKSEIFDDQFSVERPDGSNFTLKIRSTKLEDSAMYFCASSVRSGVGETQYFGPGTRLLVL.

The chain combines TRBV14 with TRBJ2-5, with unresolved D. The DNA end is a closer match to TRBJ2-7, so the J assignment may be wrong. The CDR3 runs to 13 residues. Germline-derived CDR1 and CDR2 are SGHDN and FVKESK. The CDR3 sequence: CASSHRLEGEQYF. DNA for the CDR3: TGTGCCAGCAGCCACCGATTGGAAGGCGAGCAGTACTTC.

This CDR3 reads CAWSPGTSEARQYF. CDR3 sequence (DNA): TGTGCCTGGAGTCCCGGGACTAGCGAAGCAAGGCAGTACTTC. The chain uses TRBV30 and TRBJ2-4, with 10 bases lining up with TRBD2. Germline V gene data show CDR1 as GTSNPN and CDR2 as SVGIG (reference sequence). V gave up 2 bases and J gave up 13 bases; unmatched junction bases: 11. This CDR3 contains 14 residues.

The chain uses TRBV3-1 and TRBJ2-3, with a tentative D call TRBD2 (7 bases). This CDR3 has 15 amino acids. V lost 1 base, J lost 7 bases, and 15 bases lay in between. Germline lookup yields CDR1 LGHDT and CDR2 YNNKEL (reference sequence). This chain's CDR3 is CASSQAGAGAHTQYF. The CDR3 coding sequence is TGTGCCAGCAGCCAAGCAGGGGCGGGGGCCCATACGCAGTATTTT.

V is TRBV7-2 and J is TRBJ2-7; 7 nucleotides line up with TRBD2. The better agreement between TRBJ2-5 and the DNA end casts doubt on the J call. Germline-derived CDR1 and CDR2 are SGHTA and FQGNSA. The CDR3 sequence is 18 residues long. CDR3 sequence (DNA): TGTGCCAGCAGCTTACGCCACGGGTGGGGGAGGGCCGGTGAGACCCAGTACTTC. It translates to CASSLRHGWGRAGETQYF.

The gene calls are TRBV10-3 and TRBJ2-5; 12 nucleotides match TRBD2. V trimming: 4 bases; J trimming: 1 base; junction bases outside the gene matches: 4. Germline lookup yields CDR1 ENHRY and CDR2 SYGVKD. The CDR3 loop spans 16 amino acids. The DNA for the CDR3 is TGTGCCATCAGTGGGACTAGCGGGATGGTCCAAGAGACCCAGTACTTC. It codes for CAISGTSGMVQETQYF.

The chain is built from TRBV7-9 and TRBJ2-1, with D perhaps matching TRBD1 (6 bases). With 1 base removed from V and 3 bases from J, the gap between germline ends came to 10 bases. Germline CDR1 reads SEHNR; CDR2 reads FQNEAQ (reference sequence). The CDR3 loop spans 15 amino acids. In nucleotides, the CDR3 is TGTGCCAGCAGCTTAGGTACAGGGCACTACAATGAGCAGTTCTTC. Protein sequence: CASSLGTGHYNEQFF.

This clonotype was seen a few times. The genes are TRBV4-3 and TRBJ2-7; 7 positions agree with TRBD2. With 1 base clipped from V and 2 bases from J, the junction kept 5 bases outside the gene matches. CDR1 LGHNA and CDR2 YSLEER come from the germline V gene. This CDR3 is 15 amino acids long. DNA of the CDR3: TGCGCCAGCAGCCAAGTTGACGGGGGGACCTACGAGCAGTACTTC. Amino acid sequence: CASSQVDGGTYEQYF.

The chain links TRBV6-2 or TRBV6-3 to TRBJ1-2, with 8 nucleotides matching TRBD1. Germline loops: CDR1 MNHEY, CDR2 SVGEGT. V lost 0 bases, J lost 0 bases, and 3 bases stayed unmatched. The CDR3 runs 16 residues. The CDR3 sequence is CASSYSGQVANYGYTF. CDR3 bases: TGTGCCAGCAGTTACTCGGGACAGGTCGCTAACTATGGCTACACCTTC.

The rearrangement joins TRBV5-1 to TRBJ2-3; 8 bases match TRBD2. Germline V gene data show CDR1 as SGHRS and CDR2 as YFSETQ. The CDR3 sequence is 15 residues long. Trimming removed 4 bases from V and 0 bases from J; junction bases left unmatched: 4. The CDR3 spells CASSPTSDSTDTQYF. CDR3 in DNA: TGCGCCAGCAGCCCGACTAGCGACAGCACAGATACGCAGTATTTT.

This rearrangement joins TRBV9 to TRBJ1-2; D gene unclear. Trimming cost V 4 bases and J 0 bases, with 16 bases left between them. The germline gives CDR1 SGDLS, CDR2 YYNGEE. The CDR3 is 16 residues long. CDR3 DNA: TGTGCCAGCAGCCCCCACAGCGGATCTGCTAACTATGGCTACACCTTC. It encodes CASSPHSGSANYGYTF.

This clonotype occurred a few times. This chain joins TRBV9 and TRBJ2-1, with a possible D match to TRBD1 (5 bases). This CDR3 region has 16 residues. CDR1 is SGDLS, CDR2 YYNGEE, per germline. Trimming took off 0 bases at V and 0 bases at J, with 10 bases between the two ends. In DNA, the CDR3 is TGTGCCAGCAGCGTAGGGGGCAGTAGCTCCTACAATGAGCAGTTCTTC. Translating it yields CASSVGGSSSYNEQFF.

The sample holds a few counts of this clonotype. The rearrangement joins TRBV10-3 to TRBJ2-7, with 7 bases that match TRBD1. Germline CDR1 and CDR2: ENHRY and SYGVKD. V dropped 6 bases and J dropped 0; count of bases not matched to a gene: 8. This CDR3 has 15 residues. The DNA for the CDR3 is TGTGCCATCAGCCCACAGGGGATAATCTCCTACGAGCAGTACTTC. Translation: CAISPQGIISYEQYF.

The V call is TRBV20-1, the J call TRBJ2-7; TRBD2 matches 8 bases. Looked up from germline, CDR1 is DFQATT and CDR2 is SNEGSKA (reference sequence). J lost 1 base, V lost 0 bases, and 8 bases had no gene match. The CDR3 sequence is 16 residues long. The CDR3 protein is CSARDGRSGGSYEQYF. DNA of the CDR3: TGCAGTGCTAGAGATGGGAGAAGCGGGGGATCCTACGAGCAGTACTTC.

The V gene is TRBV20-1, the J gene TRBJ2-1; 8 nucleotides line up with TRBD2. The CDR3 is made up of 16 amino acids. Germline V gene sequence: CDR1 DFQATT, CDR2 SNEGSKA (reference sequence). V was clipped by 1 base and J by 3 bases; unmatched bases: 8. Here the CDR3 reads CSARVPGGEGYNEQFF. CDR3 in DNA: TGCAGTGCTAGAGTCCCGGGGGGGGAAGGCTACAATGAGCAGTTCTTC.

The V gene is TRBV2, the J gene TRBJ2-7; 8 bases match TRBD1. Near its end, the DNA agrees better with TRBJ2-5, so the J call may be wrong. The CDR3 runs to 13 residues. Germline assignment: CDR1 SNHLY and CDR2 FYNNEI. The CDR3 loop is CASRADRGETQYF. In nucleotides, the CDR3 is TGTGCCAGCAGAGCAGACAGGGGAGAGACCCAGTACTTC.

The genes are TRBV20-1 and TRBJ2-3; D uncertain. V was clipped by 5 bases and J by 2 bases, with 14 bases between them. CDR3 length equals 14 residues. Germline CDR1 DFQATT, CDR2 SNEGSKA (reference sequence). Written as DNA, the CDR3 is TGCAGTGCTGCACATCCTATTTCCACAGATACGCAGTATTTT. Translation gives CSAAHPISTDTQYF.

This clonotype occurred a few times. The chain carries TRBV20-1 and TRBJ2-3; 7 nucleotides align to TRBD2. Germline CDR1 reads DFQATT; CDR2 reads SNEGSKA (reference sequence). Trimming at V came to 5 bases and at J to 6 bases, leaving 14 bases not matched to a gene. The CDR3 is 15 amino acids. The CDR3 loop is CSAGDGREVRDTQYF. The CDR3 DNA follows: TGCAGTGCTGGGGATGGACGGGAGGTTAGGGATACGCAGTATTTT.

The V gene is TRBV5-1, the J gene TRBJ2-1, with 10 bases matching TRBD2. This CDR3 is 16 amino acids long. Trimming took 1 base from V and 8 from J; bases not matched to a gene: 9. CDR1 is SGHRS, CDR2 YFSETQ, per germline. The CDR3 sequence: CASSLRASGSVDEQFF. Here the CDR3 DNA reads TGCGCCAGCAGCTTGAGGGCTAGCGGGAGCGTGGATGAGCAGTTCTTC.

The chain couples TRBV5-1 to TRBJ1-6; D ambiguous. V lost 6 bases and J lost 8, with 15 bases in between. There are 14 residues in the CDR3. Germline V gene data show CDR1 as SGHRS and CDR2 as YFSETQ. The CDR3: CASTLEGLDSPLHF. CDR3 nucleotides: TGCGCCAGCACCCTGGAGGGTTTGGATTCACCCCTCCACTTT.

The chain is built from TRBV29-1 and TRBJ2-1; no firm D call. The germline CDR1 and CDR2 sequences are SQVTM and ANQGSEA. The CDR3 sequence is 13 residues long. Trimming removed 0 bases at V and 3 bases at J, with 6 bases between. CDR3 sequence: CSVEEVSYNEQFF. CDR3 coding DNA: TGCAGCGTTGAAGAAGTCAGCTACAATGAGCAGTTCTTC.